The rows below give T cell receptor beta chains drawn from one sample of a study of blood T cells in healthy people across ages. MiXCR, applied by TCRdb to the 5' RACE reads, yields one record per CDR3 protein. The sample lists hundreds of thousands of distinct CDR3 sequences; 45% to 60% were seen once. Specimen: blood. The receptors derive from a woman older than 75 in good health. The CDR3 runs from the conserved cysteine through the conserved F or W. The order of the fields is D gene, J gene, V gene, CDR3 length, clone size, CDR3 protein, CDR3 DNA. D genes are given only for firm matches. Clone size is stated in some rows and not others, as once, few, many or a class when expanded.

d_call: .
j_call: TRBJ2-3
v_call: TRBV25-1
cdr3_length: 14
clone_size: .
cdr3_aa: CASSVGTATDTQYF
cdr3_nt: TGTGCCAGCAGTGTCGGGACTGCCACAGATACGCAGTATTTT

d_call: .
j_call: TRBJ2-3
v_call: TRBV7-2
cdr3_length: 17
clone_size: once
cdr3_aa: CASSSRSGRGDTDTQYF
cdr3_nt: TGTGCCAGCAGCTCGAGATCGGGCCGAGGGGACACAGATACGCAGTATTTT

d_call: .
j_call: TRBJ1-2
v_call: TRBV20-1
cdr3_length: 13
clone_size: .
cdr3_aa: CSAREGLGYGYTF
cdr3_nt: TGCAGTGCTAGAGAGGGGCTGGGGTATGGCTACACCTTC

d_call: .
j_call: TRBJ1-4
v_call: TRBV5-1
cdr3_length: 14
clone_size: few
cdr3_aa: CASSPGAGNEKLFF
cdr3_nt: TGCGCCAGCAGCCCGGGGGCGGGTAATGAAAAACTGTTTTTT

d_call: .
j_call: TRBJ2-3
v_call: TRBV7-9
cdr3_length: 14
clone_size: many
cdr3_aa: CASSSIQGADTQYF
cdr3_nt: TGTGCCAGCAGCTCGATACAGGGAGCAGATACGCAGTATTTT

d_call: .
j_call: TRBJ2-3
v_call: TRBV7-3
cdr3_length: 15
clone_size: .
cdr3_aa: CASSLGRSQADMQYF
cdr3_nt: TGTGCCAGCAGCTTAGGCCGGAGCCAAGCAGATATGCAGTATTTT

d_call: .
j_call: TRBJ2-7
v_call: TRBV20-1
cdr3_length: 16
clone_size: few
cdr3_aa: CSARESRGGGLYEQYF
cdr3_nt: TGCAGTGCTAGGGAATCGAGGGGCGGGGGCTTATACGAGCAGTACTTC

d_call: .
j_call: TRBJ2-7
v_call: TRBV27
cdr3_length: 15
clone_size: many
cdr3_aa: CASSFVGVGPYEQYF
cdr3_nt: TGTGCCAGCAGTTTTGTCGGTGTGGGGCCGTACGAGCAGTACTTC

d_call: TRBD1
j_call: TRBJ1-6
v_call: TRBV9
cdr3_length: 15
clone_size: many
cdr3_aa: CASSVEGTGDSPLHF
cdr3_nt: TGTGCCAGCAGCGTAGAGGGGACAGGGGATTCACCCCTCCACTTT

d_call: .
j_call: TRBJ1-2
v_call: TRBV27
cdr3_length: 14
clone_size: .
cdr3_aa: CASSERPSRVGYTF
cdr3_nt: TGTGCCAGCAGTGAACGACCCTCCCGCGTAGGCTACACCTTC

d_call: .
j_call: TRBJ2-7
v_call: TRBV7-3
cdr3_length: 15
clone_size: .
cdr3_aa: CASSLPGNTHNEQYF
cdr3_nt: TGTGCCAGCAGCTTACCGGGGAACACCCACAATGAGCAGTACTTC

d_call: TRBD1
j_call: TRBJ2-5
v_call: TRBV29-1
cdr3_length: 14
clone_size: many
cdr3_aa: CSAVGQVKEATQYF
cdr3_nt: TGCAGCGCCGTGGGACAGGTCAAAGAGGCGACCCAGTACTTC

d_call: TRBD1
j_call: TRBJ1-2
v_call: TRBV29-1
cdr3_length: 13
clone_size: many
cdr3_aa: CSVEVTGGYGYTF
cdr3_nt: TGCAGCGTTGAAGTGACAGGGGGCTATGGCTACACCTTC

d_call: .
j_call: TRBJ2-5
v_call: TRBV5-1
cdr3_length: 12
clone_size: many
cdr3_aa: CASSSQGETQYF
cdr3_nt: TGCGCCAGCAGCTCCCAAGGGGAGACCCAGTACTTC

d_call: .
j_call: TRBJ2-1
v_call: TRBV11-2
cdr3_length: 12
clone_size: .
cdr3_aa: CASGLLLHEQFF
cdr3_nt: TGTGCCAGCGGCTTATTACTCCATGAGCAGTTCTTC

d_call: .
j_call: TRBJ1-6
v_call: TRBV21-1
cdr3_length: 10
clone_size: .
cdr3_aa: CASRNSPLHF
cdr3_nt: TGTGCCAGCAGAAATTCACCCCTCCACTTT

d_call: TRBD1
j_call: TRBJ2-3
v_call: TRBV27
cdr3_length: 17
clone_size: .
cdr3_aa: CASKTHGQGASTDTQYF
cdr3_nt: TGTGCCAGCAAGACCCACGGACAGGGGGCGAGCACAGATACGCAGTATTTT

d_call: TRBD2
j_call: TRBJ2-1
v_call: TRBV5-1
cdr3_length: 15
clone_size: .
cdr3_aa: CASSFGASGRNEQFF
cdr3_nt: TGCGCCAGCAGCTTTGGGGCTAGCGGTAGGAATGAGCAGTTCTTC

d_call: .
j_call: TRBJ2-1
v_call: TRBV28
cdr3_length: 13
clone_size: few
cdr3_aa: CASTQDIYNEQFF
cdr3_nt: TGTGCCAGCACCCAGGACATCTACAATGAGCAGTTCTTC

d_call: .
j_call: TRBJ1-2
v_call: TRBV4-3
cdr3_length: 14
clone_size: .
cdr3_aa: CASSQVQGMNGYTF
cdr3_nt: TGCGCCAGCAGCCAAGTCCAGGGAATGAATGGCTACACCTTC

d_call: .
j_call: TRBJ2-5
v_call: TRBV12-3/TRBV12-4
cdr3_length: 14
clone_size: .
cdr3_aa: CASSLSQDSETQYF
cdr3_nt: TGTGCCAGCAGTTTAAGTCAGGATTCAGAGACCCAGTACTTC

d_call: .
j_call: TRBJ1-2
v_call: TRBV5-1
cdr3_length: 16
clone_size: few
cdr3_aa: CASSLGAQGRNYGYTF
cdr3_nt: TGCGCCAGCAGCTTGGGTGCCCAGGGTCGGAACTATGGCTACACCTTC

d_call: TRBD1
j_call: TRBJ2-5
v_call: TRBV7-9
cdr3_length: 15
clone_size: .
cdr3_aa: CASSSPGQGAQTQYF
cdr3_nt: TGTGCCAGCAGCTCACCGGGACAGGGGGCGCAGACCCAGTACTTC

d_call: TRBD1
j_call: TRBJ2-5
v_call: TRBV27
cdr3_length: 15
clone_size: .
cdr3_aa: CASSSPPVRGETQYF
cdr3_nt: TGTGCCAGCAGTTCCCCCCCGGTCAGGGGGGAGACCCAGTACTTC

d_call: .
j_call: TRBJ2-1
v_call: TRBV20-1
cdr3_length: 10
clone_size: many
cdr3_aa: CSASTREQFF
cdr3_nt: TGCAGTGCTAGCACCCGGGAGCAGTTCTTC

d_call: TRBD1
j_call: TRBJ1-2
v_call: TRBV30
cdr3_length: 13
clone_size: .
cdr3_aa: CASPGQGANGYTF
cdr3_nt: TGTGCCTCGCCGGGGCAGGGGGCGAATGGCTACACCTTC

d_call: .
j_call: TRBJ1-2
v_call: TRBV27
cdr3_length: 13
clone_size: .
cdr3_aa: CASSLIEGSGYTF
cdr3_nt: TGTGCCAGCAGTTTAATTGAGGGGAGCGGCTACACCTTC

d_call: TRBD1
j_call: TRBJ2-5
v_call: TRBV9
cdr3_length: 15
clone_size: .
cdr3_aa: CASSESQGSTETQYF
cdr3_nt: TGTGCCAGCAGCGAGTCACAGGGGAGTACGGAGACCCAGTACTTC

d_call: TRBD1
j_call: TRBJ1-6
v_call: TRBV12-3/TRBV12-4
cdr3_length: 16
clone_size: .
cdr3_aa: CASTQGPGTGPSPLHF
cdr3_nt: TGTGCCAGCACCCAAGGGCCCGGGACAGGGCCTTCACCCCTCCACTTT

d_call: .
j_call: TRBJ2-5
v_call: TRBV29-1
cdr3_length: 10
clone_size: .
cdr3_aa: CSVEDRGQYF
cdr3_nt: TGCAGCGTTGAAGATCGAGGGCAGTACTTC

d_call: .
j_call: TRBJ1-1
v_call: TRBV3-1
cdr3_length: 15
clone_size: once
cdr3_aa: CASSQGPGRNTEAFF
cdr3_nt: TGTGCCAGCAGCCAAGGCCCGGGGCGGAACACTGAAGCTTTCTTT

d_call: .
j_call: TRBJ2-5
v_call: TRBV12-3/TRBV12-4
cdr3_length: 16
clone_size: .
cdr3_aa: CASSPGGTRGAETQYF
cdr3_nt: TGTGCCAGCAGTCCCGGAGGGACAAGGGGCGCGGAGACCCAGTACTTC

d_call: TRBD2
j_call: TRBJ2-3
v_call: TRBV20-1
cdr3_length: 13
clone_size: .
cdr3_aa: CSEGLAGGGTQYF
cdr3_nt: TGCAGTGAAGGACTAGCGGGAGGGGGTACGCAGTATTTT

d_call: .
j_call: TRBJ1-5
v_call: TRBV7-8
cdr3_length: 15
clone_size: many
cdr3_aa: CASSLDGVLRQPQHF
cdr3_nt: TGTGCCAGCAGCTTAGATGGGGTTTTGCGTCAGCCCCAGCATTTT

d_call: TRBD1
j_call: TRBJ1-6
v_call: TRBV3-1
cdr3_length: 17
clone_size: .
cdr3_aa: CASSQGTGVSYNSPLHF
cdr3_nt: TGTGCCAGCAGCCAAGGGACAGGGGTCTCCTATAATTCACCCCTCCACTTT